These T cell receptor beta chains were read from a single sample in a study of OX40 agonist ivuxolimab in advanced cancers. Sequencing used immunoSEQ multiplex PCR; TCRdb keeps in-frame clones, though not all of them. The sample includes about 95,000 clones, roughly 90% of them seen just once. The sequences come from CD4+ or CD8+ T cells sorted from blood, collected in a trial of the OX40 agonist ivuxolimab. The receptors shown here come from an adult with an advanced solid tumor such as melanoma, head and neck, liver or kidney cancer. Both conserved end residues are part of each CDR3. Fields, in order: CDR3 length, D gene, V gene, clone size, J gene, CDR3 protein, CDR3 DNA. The D gene is left open where the match is weak. Clone size, where shown, is once, few, many, or a class for clones that have expanded.

CDR3 length: 13
D gene: -
V gene: TRBV7-2
clone size: -
J gene: TRBJ2-7
CDR3 protein: CASSLKGGYEQYF
CDR3 DNA: TGTGCCAGCAGCTTAAAGGGTGGTTACGAGCAGTACTTC

CDR3 length: 11
D gene: -
V gene: TRBV20-1
clone size: few
J gene: TRBJ1-2
CDR3 protein: CSANPAGGYTF
CDR3 DNA: TGCAGTGCTAATCCTGCGGGAGGCTACACCTTC

CDR3 length: 18
D gene: TRBD1
V gene: TRBV19
clone size: -
J gene: TRBJ2-2
CDR3 protein: CASSRPRTGPSNTGELFF
CDR3 DNA: TGTGCCAGTAGTCGACCGCGGACAGGGCCCTCGAACACCGGGGAGCTGTTTTTT

CDR3 length: 17
D gene: -
V gene: TRBV4-3
clone size: -
J gene: TRBJ2-1
CDR3 protein: CASSQGQVGGPQGEQFF
CDR3 DNA: TGCGCCAGCAGCCAGGGACAGGTGGGAGGGCCCCAGGGTGAGCAGTTCTTC

CDR3 length: 15
D gene: -
V gene: TRBV5-1
clone size: few
J gene: TRBJ2-1
CDR3 protein: CASSLDGSSYNEQFF
CDR3 DNA: TGCGCCAGCAGCTTGGACGGGAGCTCCTACAATGAGCAGTTCTTC

CDR3 length: 15
D gene: -
V gene: TRBV7-8
clone size: -
J gene: TRBJ2-2
CDR3 protein: CASSLAETRRGELFF
CDR3 DNA: TGTGCCAGCAGCTTAGCTGAAACAAGGAGAGGGGAGCTGTTTTTT

CDR3 length: 11
D gene: -
V gene: TRBV6-6
clone size: -
J gene: TRBJ1-5
CDR3 protein: CASSYDRSAHF
CDR3 DNA: TGTGCCAGCAGTTACGACAGGTCCGCGCATTTT

CDR3 length: 15
D gene: -
V gene: TRBV5-1
clone size: -
J gene: TRBJ2-5
CDR3 protein: CASNLGQFLQETQYF
CDR3 DNA: TGCGCCAGCAACCTTGGACAGTTCCTACAAGAGACCCAGTACTTC

CDR3 length: 16
D gene: -
V gene: TRBV5-6
clone size: -
J gene: TRBJ2-7
CDR3 protein: CASSFGMSQGSNEQYF
CDR3 DNA: TGTGCCAGCAGCTTCGGGATGTCGCAGGGTAGTAACGAGCAGTACTTC

CDR3 length: 14
D gene: -
V gene: TRBV5-1
clone size: -
J gene: TRBJ2-7
CDR3 protein: CASSLATGSYEQYF
CDR3 DNA: TGCGCCAGCAGCTTGGCCACGGGGTCCTACGAGCAGTACTTC

CDR3 length: 15
D gene: -
V gene: TRBV30
clone size: once
J gene: TRBJ2-5
CDR3 protein: CAWSELAVAGQAQYF
CDR3 DNA: TGTGCCTGGAGTGAGCTTGCGGTGGCGGGCCAGGCCCAGTACTTC